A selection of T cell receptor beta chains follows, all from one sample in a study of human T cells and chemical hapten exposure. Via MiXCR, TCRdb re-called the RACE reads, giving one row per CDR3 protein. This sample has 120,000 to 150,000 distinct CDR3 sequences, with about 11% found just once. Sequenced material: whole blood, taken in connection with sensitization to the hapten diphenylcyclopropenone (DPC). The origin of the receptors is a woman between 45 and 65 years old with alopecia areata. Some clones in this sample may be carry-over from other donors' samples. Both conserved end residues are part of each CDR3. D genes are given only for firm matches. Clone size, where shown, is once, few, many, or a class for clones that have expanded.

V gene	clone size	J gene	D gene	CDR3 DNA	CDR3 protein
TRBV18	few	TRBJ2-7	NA	TGTGCCAGCTCACCAAGTCACGGACAGATCTACGAGCAGTACTTC	CASSPSHGQIYEQYF
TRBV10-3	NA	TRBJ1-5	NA	TGTGCCATCAGTGAGTCCGGGGGCCGTCAGCCCCAGCATTTT	CAISESGGRQPQHF
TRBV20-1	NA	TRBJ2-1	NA	TGCAGTGCTAGAGATTGGTCTAAGGGGAATAATGAGCAGTTCTTC	CSARDWSKGNNEQFF
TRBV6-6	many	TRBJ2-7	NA	TGTGCCAGCAGTCTTCCCGGGACAACCGTCGAGCAGTACTTC	CASSLPGTTVEQYF
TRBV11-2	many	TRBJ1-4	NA	TGTGCCAGCAGTTCGGCAGGGAGGGAAAAACTGTTTTTT	CASSSAGREKLFF
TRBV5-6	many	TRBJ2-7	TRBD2	TGTGCCAGCAGCTTGGTAGCGGGATTAGAAGAGCAGTACTTC	CASSLVAGLEEQYF
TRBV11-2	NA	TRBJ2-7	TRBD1	TGTGCCAGCAGCGGGACAGGTGTCGAGCAGTACTTC	CASSGTGVEQYF
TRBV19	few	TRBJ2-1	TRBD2	TGTGCCACCCGGGAGGCTCGGTCGAACAATGAGCAGTTCTTC	CATREARSNNEQFF
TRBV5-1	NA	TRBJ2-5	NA	TGCGCCAGCAGCTTGAGGGAGGAGACCCAGTACTTC	CASSLREETQYF
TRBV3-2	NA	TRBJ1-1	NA	TGTGCCAGCAGCCCGGGACAGCTACGGAACACTGAAGCTTTCTTT	CASSPGQLRNTEAFF
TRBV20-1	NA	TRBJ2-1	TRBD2	TGCAGTGCTCATAAAGCGGGGGGGCCGGTCAATGAGCAGTTCTTC	CSAHKAGGPVNEQFF
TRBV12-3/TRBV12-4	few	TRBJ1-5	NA	TGTGCCAGCAGTTTAGCCGTAGGCCAGCCCCAGCATTTT	CASSLAVGQPQHF
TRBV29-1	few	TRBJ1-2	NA	TGCAGCGTTGAAACGGAGGAGGTCTATGGCTACACCTTC	CSVETEEVYGYTF
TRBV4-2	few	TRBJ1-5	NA	TGTGCCAGCAGCCAAGAAATGGGGCAGATGAAGCCCCAGCATTTT	CASSQEMGQMKPQHF
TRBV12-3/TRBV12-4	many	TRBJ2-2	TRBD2	TGTGCCAGCAGTTTGCGACTAGCGGTCACCGGGGAGCTGTTTTTT	CASSLRLAVTGELFF
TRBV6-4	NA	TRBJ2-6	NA	TGTGCCAGCAGCCCCGAACAGTTCTCTGGGGCCAACGTCCTGACTTTC	CASSPEQFSGANVLTF
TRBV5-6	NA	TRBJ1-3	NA	TGTGCCAGCAGCTTGGGCAGCACCTCTGAAAACACCATATATTTT	CASSLGSTSENTIYF
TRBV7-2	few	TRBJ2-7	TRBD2	TGTGCCAGCAGCTTAGTGGTGACTAGCGGGACCGAGCAGTACTTC	CASSLVVTSGTEQYF
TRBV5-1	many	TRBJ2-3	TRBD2	TGCGCCAGCAGCCCCTCCGGGGGTAGCGGGCAGCTTGTCTTGGCAGATACGCAGTATTTT	CASSPSGGSGQLVLADTQYF
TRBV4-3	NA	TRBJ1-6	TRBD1	TGCGCCAGCAGCGGACAGGGAAGGGGGTCACCCCTCCACTTT	CASSGQGRGSPLHF
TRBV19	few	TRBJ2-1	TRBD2	TGTGCCAGTAGTATAGAAGGCGCGGCTAGCGGGAGCAATGAGCAGTTCTTC	CASSIEGAASGSNEQFF
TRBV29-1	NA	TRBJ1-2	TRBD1	TGCAGCGCCGGTAGTACCGGGACAGGGGTAGTCTATGGCTACACCTTC	CSAGSTGTGVVYGYTF
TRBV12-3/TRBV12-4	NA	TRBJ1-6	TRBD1	TGTGCCAGCAGTACTGGACAGGGGAATAATTCACCCCTCCACTTT	CASSTGQGNNSPLHF
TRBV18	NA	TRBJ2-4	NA	TGTGCCAGCTCACCCTCCGGGGTCCAGGCTCAAAACATTCAGTACTTC	CASSPSGVQAQNIQYF
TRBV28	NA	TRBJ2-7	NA	TGTGCCAGCAGTCTGGAGAGGGTAGTTGTTGAGCAGTACTTC	CASSLERVVVEQYF
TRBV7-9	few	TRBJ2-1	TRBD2	TGTGCCAGCAGCCACGGAGGTAGCGGGAGACGGGAGCAGTTCTTC	CASSHGGSGRREQFF
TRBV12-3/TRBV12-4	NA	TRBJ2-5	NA	TGTGCCAGCAGTTTGAAGCTCGGGGGCAGGGGAGAGACCCAGTACTTC	CASSLKLGGRGETQYF
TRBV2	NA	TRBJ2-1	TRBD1	TGTGCCAGCAGAGCCGACAGGGGCTCCAACAATGAGCAGTTCTTC	CASRADRGSNNEQFF
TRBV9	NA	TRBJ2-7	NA	TGTGCCAGCAGCGTAGTTACCCATGGGGAACAGTACTTC	CASSVVTHGEQYF
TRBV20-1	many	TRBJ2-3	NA	TGCAGTGCTCCCCTGCCAGATACGCAGTATTTT	CSAPLPDTQYF
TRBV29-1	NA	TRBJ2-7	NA	TGCAGCGCTGTCGGGGTCGCCTTTGGGGAGCAGTACTTC	CSAVGVAFGEQYF